These T cell receptor beta chains were read from a single sample in a study of T cells after somatic rescue of genetic block. Using immunoSEQ multiplex PCR, the repertoire was profiled, and TCRdb retains in-frame clones only, with some absent. The sample consists of about 15,000 clones, over 60% of them appearing once. The sample comprised peripheral blood mononuclear cells (PBMCs). Receptors originate from a man between 18 and 35 years old. Both conserved end residues are trimmed from each CDR3.

cdr3_length	v_call	cdr3_aa
12	TRBV30	AWSTTGRNQPQH
12	TRBV5-1	ASSSRRYTGELF
12	TRBV7-6	ASSLVLRQETQY
11	TRBV7-9	ASITEGNTEAF
14	TRBV5-1	ASSWREAEGPYGYT
12	TRBV6-6	ASSYGGAQETQY
16	TRBV11-2	ASSLPWPLAGVHNEQF
12	TRBV7-9	ASSIAGAKNIQY
12	TRBV4-2	ASSQGVVDGELF
12	TRBV28	ASSLGGGMAPLH
12	TRBV30	AWTVRGTGKGYT
12	TRBV5-1	ASSLAGRGYEQY
15	TRBV7-9	ASSAIAGWGSRETQY
16	TRBV7-9	ASSTGTRFRLAKNIQY
12	TRBV28	ASSLNRGNQPQH
13	TRBV2	ASEKGLAIYNEQF
10	TRBV30	AWSGAGNTIY
12	TRBV9	ASSGLAGGAEQY
10	TRBV5-6	ASSLDIYEQY
12	TRBV10-3	AISELGQGDEQY
9	TRBV7-9	ASSFLWQQF
12	TRBV10-3	AIKLRAEVNTIY
11	TRBV30	AWAGTFYNEQF
12	TRBV11-2	ASSLGGTNYGYT
12	TRBV7-9	ASSLRDSNTEAF
10	TRBV30	AWNENTGELF
10	TRBV5-1	ASSLATETQY
13	TRBV27	ASSLWGQGSDGYT
12	TRBV7-9	ASSLGWGAYEQY
14	TRBV19	ASSILTGGARNIQY
14	TRBV5-5	ASSLVGTGNTGELF
11	TRBV29-1	SVAGGTAYEQY
13	TRBV14	ASSLSGTGIYGYT
15	TRBV11-3	ASSLGGLAGSYNEQF
14	TRBV2	ASSDRHILAKNIQY
14	TRBV7-9	ASSLGQVSYNSPLH
9	TRBV29-1	SVGGDYGYT
14	TRBV19	ASNPTREKFTDTQY
12	TRBV19	ASSIVDSRDTQY
10	TRBV9	ASSAPGVTQY
14	TRBV29-1	SVRLAGGPFTGELF
10	TRBV10-3	AISARAGEQY
12	TRBV5-4	ASSPFDKNYGYT
14	TRBV10-3	AHLPPGTKNTGELF
16	TRBV7-2	ASSLRIRLAAIDNEQF